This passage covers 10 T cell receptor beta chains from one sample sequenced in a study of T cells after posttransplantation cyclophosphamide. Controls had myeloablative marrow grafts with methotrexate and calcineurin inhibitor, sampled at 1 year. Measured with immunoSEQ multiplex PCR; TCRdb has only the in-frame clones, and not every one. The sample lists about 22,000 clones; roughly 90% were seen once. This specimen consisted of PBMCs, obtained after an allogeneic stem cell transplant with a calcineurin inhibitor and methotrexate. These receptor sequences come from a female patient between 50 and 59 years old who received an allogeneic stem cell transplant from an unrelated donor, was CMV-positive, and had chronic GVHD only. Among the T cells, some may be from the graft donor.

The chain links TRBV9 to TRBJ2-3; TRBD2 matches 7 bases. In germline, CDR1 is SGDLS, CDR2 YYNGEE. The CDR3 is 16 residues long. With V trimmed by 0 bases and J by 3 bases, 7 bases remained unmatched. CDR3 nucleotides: TGTGCCAGCAGCGTAGGGGTTGGGGAGGGTACAGATACGCAGTATTTT. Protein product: CASSVGVGEGTDTQYF.

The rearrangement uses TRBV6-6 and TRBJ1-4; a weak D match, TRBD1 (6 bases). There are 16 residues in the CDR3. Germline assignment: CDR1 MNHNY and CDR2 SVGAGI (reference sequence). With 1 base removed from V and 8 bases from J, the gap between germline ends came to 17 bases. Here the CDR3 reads CASSYWRQGLDEKLFF. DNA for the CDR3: TGTGCCAGCAGTTACTGGCGTCAGGGGCTTGACGAAAAACTGTTTTTT.

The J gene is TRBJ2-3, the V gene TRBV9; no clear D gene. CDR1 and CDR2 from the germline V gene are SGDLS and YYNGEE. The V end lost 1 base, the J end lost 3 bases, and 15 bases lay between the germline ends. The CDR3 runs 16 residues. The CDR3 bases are TGTGCCAGCAGCGTATTTGGAGCCCAGTCTACAGATACGCAGTATTTT. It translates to CASSVFGAQSTDTQYF.

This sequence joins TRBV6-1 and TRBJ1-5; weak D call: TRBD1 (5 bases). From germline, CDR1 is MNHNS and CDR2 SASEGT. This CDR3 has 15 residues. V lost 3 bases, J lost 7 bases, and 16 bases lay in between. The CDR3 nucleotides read TGTGCCAGCAGTGATAATCGCCGGGGGTACCAGCCCCAGCATTTT. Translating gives CASSDNRRGYQPQHF.

As DNA, the CDR3 is TGCGCCAGCAGCCAAGGACAGGGCACTGAAGCTTTCTTT. It yields the protein CASSQGQGTEAFF. The chain links TRBV4-1 to TRBJ1-1, with TRBD1 matching 7 bases. The V gene's germline CDR1 is MGHRA and CDR2 YSYEKL. CDR3 length: 13 amino acids. Trimming removed 1 base from V and 4 bases from J; junction bases left unmatched: 0.

CDR3 in amino acids: CASSLGQSYYGYTF. The DNA of the CDR3 is TGTGCCAGCAGTCTCGGACAGAGCTACTATGGCTACACCTTC. This chain uses TRBV2 with TRBJ1-2; the D gene is possibly TRBD1 (6 bases). The CDR3 is 14 amino acids. Germline V gene data show CDR1 as SNHLY and CDR2 as FYNNEI. The V end lost 5 bases, the J end lost 3 bases, and 13 bases lay between the germline ends.

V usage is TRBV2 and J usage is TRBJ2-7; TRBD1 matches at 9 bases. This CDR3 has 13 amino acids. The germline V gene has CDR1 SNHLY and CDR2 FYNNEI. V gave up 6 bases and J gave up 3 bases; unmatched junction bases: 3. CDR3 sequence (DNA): TGTGCCAGCAGCCGGGACAGGGACTACGAGCAGTACTTC. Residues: CASSRDRDYEQYF.

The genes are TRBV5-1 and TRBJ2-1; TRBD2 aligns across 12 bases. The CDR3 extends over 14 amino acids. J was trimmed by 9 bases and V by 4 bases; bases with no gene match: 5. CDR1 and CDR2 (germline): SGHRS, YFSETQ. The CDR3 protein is CASSLASGRAEQFF. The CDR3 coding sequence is TGCGCCAGCAGCCTGGCTAGCGGGAGGGCTGAGCAGTTCTTC.

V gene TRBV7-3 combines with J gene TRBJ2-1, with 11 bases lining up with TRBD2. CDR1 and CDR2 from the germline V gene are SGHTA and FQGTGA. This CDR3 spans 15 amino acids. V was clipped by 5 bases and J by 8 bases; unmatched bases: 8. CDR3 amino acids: CASSAYSGRAHEQFF. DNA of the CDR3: TGTGCCAGCAGCGCCTATAGCGGGAGGGCCCATGAGCAGTTCTTC.

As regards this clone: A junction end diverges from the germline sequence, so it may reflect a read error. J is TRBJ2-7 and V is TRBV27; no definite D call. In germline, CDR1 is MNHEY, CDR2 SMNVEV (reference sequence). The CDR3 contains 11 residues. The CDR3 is CASSHFYEQYF. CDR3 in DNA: TGTGCCAGCAGCCATTTCTACGAACAGTACTTC.